A selection of T cell receptor beta chains follows, all from one sample in a study of T-cell memory formation after mild COVID-19. TCRdb ran MiXCR on the 5' RACE reads and lists one entry per CDR3 protein. Of 280,000 or so distinct CDR3 sequences listed, around 17% are singletons. Sequencing was carried out using PBMCs or a T cell subset sorted from them (not recorded which). Receptor source: a man aged 18-30 years who had mild COVID-19 (a few samples of this study predate the infection). Cell type and time point are not known. The conserved cysteine and the conserved F or W are not part of the CDR3 here.

V,CDR3
TRBV9,ASSPTSGSGDTQY
TRBV7-2,ASSRTGAKNIQY
TRBV12-3/TRBV12-4,ASSAWTDNYGYT
TRBV19,ASKHPGDGYT
TRBV27,ASSQSAWGLAGLTDTQY
TRBV20-1,SASRTDSNQPQH
TRBV11-2,ASSPYLAGGLNNEQF
TRBV7-6,ASSPETDTQY
TRBV6-5,ASSFTIPLSTDTQY
TRBV6-2/TRBV6-3,ASSYSGGSIYEQY
TRBV28,ASSLGLTDTQY
TRBV12-3/TRBV12-4,ASSVGHYNEQF
TRBV6-5,ASSYASDAAYEQY
TRBV20-1,SARVGRQDHQPQH
TRBV14,ASSQDWDRASTGANVLT
TRBV2,ASSELGQVAYTQY
TRBV5-1,ASSVQGINYGYT
TRBV5-8,ASRIGLPVVRELF
TRBV5-1,ASSLGLAQPYTGELF
TRBV7-2,ASSLAPWEAKNIQY
TRBV29-1,SVYYGHNEQF
TRBV30,AWSGQNSYNEQF
TRBV11-2,ASSLDPSFRGYT
TRBV7-2,ASSHDRFTDTQY
TRBV19,ASSIGHRAYGYT
TRBV6-5,ASRPSGAPDTQY
TRBV20-1,SAWRGNTEAF
TRBV7-3,ASGDGPTDTQY
TRBV5-1,ASSSPNANEQF
TRBV6-2/TRBV6-3,ASSTRTGVRNEQF
TRBV19,ASSIDSHTGELF
TRBV5-1,ASSLASGDQPQH
TRBV6-2/TRBV6-3,ASSYLTSGGGDTQY
TRBV12-3/TRBV12-4,ASESGSNYGYT
TRBV7-2,ASSSGTGIWYEQY
TRBV25-1,ASSGWRIRF
TRBV7-8,ASSPRAGATSTDTQY
TRBV6-1,ASGPGQGYNQPQH
TRBV7-2,ASSLDIGGGANVLT
TRBV19,ASSSTVRASYGYT
TRBV27,ASSLVGWRRETQY
TRBV12-3/TRBV12-4,ASSLNWGPTNEKLF
TRBV12-3/TRBV12-4,ASSLRGGSGAF
TRBV24-1,ATSDYRVLRSTGELF
TRBV30,AWRRSGGRGRYEQY
TRBV6-1,ASKSVLSSGNTIY
TRBV27,ASSGRGGEQY
TRBV12-3/TRBV12-4,ASSFRVPPYT